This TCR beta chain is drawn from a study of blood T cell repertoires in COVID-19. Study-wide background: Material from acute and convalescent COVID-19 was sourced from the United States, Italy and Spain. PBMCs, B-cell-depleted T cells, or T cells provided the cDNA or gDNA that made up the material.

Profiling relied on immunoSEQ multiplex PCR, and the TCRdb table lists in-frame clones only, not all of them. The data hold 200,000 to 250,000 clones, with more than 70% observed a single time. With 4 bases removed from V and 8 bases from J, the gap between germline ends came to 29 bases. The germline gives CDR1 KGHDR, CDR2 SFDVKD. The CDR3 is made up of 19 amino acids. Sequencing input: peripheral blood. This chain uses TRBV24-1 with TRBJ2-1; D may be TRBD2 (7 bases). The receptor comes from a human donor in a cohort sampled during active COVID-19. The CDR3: CATSDHGGRGGGTIDEQFF. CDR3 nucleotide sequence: TGTGCCACCAGTGACCACGGAGGCAGGGGAGGGGGGACCATCGATGAGCAGTTCTTC.